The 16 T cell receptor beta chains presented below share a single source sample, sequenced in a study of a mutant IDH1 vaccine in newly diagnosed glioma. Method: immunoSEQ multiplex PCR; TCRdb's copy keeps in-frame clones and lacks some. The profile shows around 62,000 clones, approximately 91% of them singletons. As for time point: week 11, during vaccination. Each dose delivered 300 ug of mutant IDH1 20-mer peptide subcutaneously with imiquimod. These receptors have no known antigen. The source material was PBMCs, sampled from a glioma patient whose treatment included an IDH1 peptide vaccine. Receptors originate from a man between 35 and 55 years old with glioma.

The CDR3, as DNA: TGTGCCAGCAGTAGATTCCTTCGGTACGAGCAGTACTTC. Amino acids: CASSRFLRYEQYF. The chain links TRBV27 to TRBJ2-7, with D hard to call. The CDR3 is 13 residues long. Germline assignment: CDR1 MNHEY and CDR2 SMNVEV (reference sequence). V was trimmed by 5 bases and J by 4 bases, leaving 12 bases between them.

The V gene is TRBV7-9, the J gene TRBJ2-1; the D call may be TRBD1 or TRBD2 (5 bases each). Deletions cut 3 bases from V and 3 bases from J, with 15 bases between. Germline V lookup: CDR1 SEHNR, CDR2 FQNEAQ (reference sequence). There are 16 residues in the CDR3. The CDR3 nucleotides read TGTGCCAGCAGCTTCATTTACGGGGCACGCTACAATGAGCAGTTCTTC. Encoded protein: CASSFIYGARYNEQFF.

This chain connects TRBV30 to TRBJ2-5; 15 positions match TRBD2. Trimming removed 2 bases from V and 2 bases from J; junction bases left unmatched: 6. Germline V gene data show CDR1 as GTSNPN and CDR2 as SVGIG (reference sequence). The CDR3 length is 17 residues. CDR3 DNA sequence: TGTGCCTGGAGTTCGGGACTAGCGGGGGGAATACAAGAGACCCAGTACTTC. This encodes CAWSSGLAGGIQETQYF.

CDR3 sequence: CASSLTRAGGYTF. CDR3 coding DNA: TGTGCCAGCAGCTTAACCAGGGCGGGCGGCTACACCTTC. The chain uses TRBV7-2 and TRBJ1-2, with D possibly TRBD1 on 5 matching bases. There are 13 residues in the CDR3. Germline V gene lookup returns CDR1 SGHTA and CDR2 FQGNSA. V was clipped by 2 bases and J by 8 bases, with 12 bases between them.

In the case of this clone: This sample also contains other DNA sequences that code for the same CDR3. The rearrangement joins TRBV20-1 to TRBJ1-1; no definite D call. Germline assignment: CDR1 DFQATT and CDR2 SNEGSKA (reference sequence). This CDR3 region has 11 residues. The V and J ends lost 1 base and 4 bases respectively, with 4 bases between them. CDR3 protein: CSARGGTEAFF. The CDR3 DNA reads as TGCAGTGCTAGAGGGGGCACTGAAGCTTTCTTT.

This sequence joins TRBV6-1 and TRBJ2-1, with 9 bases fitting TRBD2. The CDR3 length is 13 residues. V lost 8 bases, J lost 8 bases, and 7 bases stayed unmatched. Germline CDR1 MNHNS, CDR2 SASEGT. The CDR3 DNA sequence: TGTGCCAGCGTGCGGGAGGGCCACGATGAGCAGTTCTTC. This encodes CASVREGHDEQFF.

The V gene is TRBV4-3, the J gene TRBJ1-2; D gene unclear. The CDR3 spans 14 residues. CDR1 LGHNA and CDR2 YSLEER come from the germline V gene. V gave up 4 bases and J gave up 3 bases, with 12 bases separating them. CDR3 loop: CASSPRIGDYGYTF. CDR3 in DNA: TGCGCCAGCAGCCCACGGATCGGGGACTATGGCTACACCTTC.

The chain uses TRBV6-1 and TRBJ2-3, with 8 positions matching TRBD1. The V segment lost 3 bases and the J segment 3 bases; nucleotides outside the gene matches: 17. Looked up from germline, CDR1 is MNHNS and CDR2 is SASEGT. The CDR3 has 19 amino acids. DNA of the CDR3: TGTGCCAGCAGTGAGCTCAGGGGGCGCTCGGCGTTAGGGACAGATACGCAGTATTTT. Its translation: CASSELRGRSALGTDTQYF.

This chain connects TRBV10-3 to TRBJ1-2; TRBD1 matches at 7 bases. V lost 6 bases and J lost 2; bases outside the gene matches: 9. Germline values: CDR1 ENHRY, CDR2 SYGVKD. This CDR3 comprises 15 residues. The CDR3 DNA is TGTGCCATCAGCGATGACAGGGAAGGGAACTATGGCTACACCTTC. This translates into CAISDDREGNYGYTF.

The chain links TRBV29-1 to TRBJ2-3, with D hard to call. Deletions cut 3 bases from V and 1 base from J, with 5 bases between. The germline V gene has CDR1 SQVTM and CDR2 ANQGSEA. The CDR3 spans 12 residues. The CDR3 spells CSVERGTDTQYF. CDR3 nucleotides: TGCAGCGTTGAGAGAGGCACAGATACGCAGTATTTT.

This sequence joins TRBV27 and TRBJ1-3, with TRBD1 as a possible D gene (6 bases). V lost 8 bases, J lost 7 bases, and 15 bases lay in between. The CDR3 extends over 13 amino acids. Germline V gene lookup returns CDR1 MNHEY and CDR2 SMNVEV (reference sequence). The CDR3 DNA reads TGTGCCAGCGCCCATCCCCAGGGGAACACCATATATTTT. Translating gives CASAHPQGNTIYF.

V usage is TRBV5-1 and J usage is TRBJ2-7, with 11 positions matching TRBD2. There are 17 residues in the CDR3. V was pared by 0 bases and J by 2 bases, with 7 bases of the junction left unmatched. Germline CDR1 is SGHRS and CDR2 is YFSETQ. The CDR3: CASSLALGLAETYEQYF. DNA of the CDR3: TGCGCCAGCAGCTTGGCCTTGGGACTAGCGGAGACCTACGAGCAGTACTTC.

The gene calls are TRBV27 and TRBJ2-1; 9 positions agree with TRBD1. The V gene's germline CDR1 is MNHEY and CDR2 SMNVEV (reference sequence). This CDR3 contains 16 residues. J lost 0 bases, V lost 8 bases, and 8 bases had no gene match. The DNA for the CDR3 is TGTGCCAGCGCAAGGACAGGGGCTTTCTCCTACAATGAGCAGTTCTTC. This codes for CASARTGAFSYNEQFF.

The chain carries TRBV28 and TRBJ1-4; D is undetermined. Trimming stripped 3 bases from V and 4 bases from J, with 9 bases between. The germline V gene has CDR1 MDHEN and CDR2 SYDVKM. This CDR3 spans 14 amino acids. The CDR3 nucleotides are TGTGCCAGCAGTTTCATGGGCTATAATGAAAAACTGTTTTTT. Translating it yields CASSFMGYNEKLFF.

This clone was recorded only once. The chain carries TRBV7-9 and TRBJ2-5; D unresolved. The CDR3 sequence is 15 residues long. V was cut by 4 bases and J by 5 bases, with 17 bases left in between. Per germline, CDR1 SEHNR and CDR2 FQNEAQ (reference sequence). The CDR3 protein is CASSSVDQVRETQYF. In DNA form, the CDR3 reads TGTGCCAGCAGCTCGGTGGATCAGGTTCGGGAGACCCAGTACTTC.

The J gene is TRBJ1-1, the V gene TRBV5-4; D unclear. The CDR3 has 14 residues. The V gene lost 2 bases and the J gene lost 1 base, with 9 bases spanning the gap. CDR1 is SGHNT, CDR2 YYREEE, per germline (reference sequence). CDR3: CASSLSPANTEAFF. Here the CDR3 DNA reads TGTGCCAGCAGCTTAAGTCCAGCGAACACTGAAGCTTTCTTT.